This T cell receptor (beta chain) is from a study of blood T cell repertoires in COVID-19 (dated by TCRdb to 2018 to 2021). Concerning the study at large: Samples from collaborators originated in the United States, Italy and Spain and spanned both the acute and convalescent phases of COVID-19. The repertoires were released in a freely available public database meant as a resource for research on the immune response to SARS-CoV-2. Samples came from the ongoing ImmuneRACE study (first 160 participants) plus 1,254 subjects from 6 global collaborators. Deeply sampled blood TCRbeta repertoires from subjects exposed to, actively infected with, or recovered from COVID-19 were included in the dataset. Where HLA class I and class II types were available, the types were taken from metadata supplied by the sample provider, not from assay-based typing. The prospective study material was composed of cDNA or gDNA derived from T cells, B-cell-depleted T cells, or PBMCs. Sample metadata almost always included a de-identified subject ID, COVID-19 status, age in years and sex. On the study overall, not on this receptor specifically: The quantity of clinical and demographic metadata differed by source and by participant and was supplied without curation.

The collaborating institutions used their own protocols to collect whole blood in K2EDTA tubes. For TCRbeta analysis, collaborators shipped samples in one of three forms: frozen whole blood, isolated PBMCs, or DNA extracted from either of those sample types. Regarding this clone: Its antigen is unknown. Base qualities are not provided; no much larger clone lies one nucleotide away.

V loses 0 bases, J loses 3 bases, and the germline ends lie 15 bases apart. The CDR3 measures 16 amino acids from cysteine to phenylalanine. The retained sequence is limited to the CDR3, 48 bases, with the frame set at the first base. From the germline V gene, CDR1 is MGHRA and CDR2 is YSYEKL. TCRbeta CDR3 regions were amplified from genomic DNA by means of the immunoSEQ Assay, a bias-controlled multiplex PCR. From the authors' description of their analysis: Within the assay, amplification of reference gene primers was used to estimate how many nucleated cells each sample contained. Sequence reads were collapsed and filtered to measure the absolute abundance of every unique TCRbeta CDR3 rearrangement. For each sample, productive Simpson clonality was calculated as the square root of Simpson's diversity index over productive rearrangements. As stored in TCRdb, this immuneACCESS dataset retains in-frame rearrangements with V and J assigned. A fraction of the clones does not appear; measured against another copy, unresolved V genes explain less than half of the discrepancy, and the remainder lacks a known reason. The V and J calls and clone size are taken from that table; D and trimming were inferred from the DNA. The sample table holds about 140,000 clones, of which 60% to 80% were seen once. Approximately 9.4% of the sample is held by the ten biggest clonotypes.

This TCR came from a woman aged 50 to 60 with active or convalescent COVID-19. Input material: peripheral blood. The chain was built from TRBV4-1 and TRBJ2-7, with a tentative D gene TRBD1 over 6 matching bases. The sequenced DNA: TGCGCCAGCAGCCAAGACCGGACAGAGAGGGGCTACGAGCAGTACTTC. The resulting protein is CASSQDRTERGYEQYF.